This paragraph covers one T cell receptor (beta chain) sequence. This entry comes from a study of blood T cell repertoires in COVID-19. Study in general: Acute and convalescent COVID-19 specimens originated in the United States, Italy and Spain. Sources were T cells, B-cell-depleted T cells, or PBMCs; the material itself was cDNA or gDNA.

The CDR3 consists of 15 residues. The germline V gene has CDR1 MNHEY and CDR2 SVGEGT. The ends were cut back, 0 bases at V and 7 bases at J, with 13 bases in the middle. Assay: immunoSEQ multiplex PCR; the TCRdb copy retains only in-frame clones and omits some. This table has some 48,000 clones, 80% to 85% appearing once. The sample taken for sequencing was peripheral blood. The chain has TRBV6-2 or TRBV6-3 and TRBJ2-1, with D possibly matching TRBD2 (6 bases). The sequence derives from a human donor with acute or convalescent COVID-19. The donor label of this sample is uncertain. CDR3 DNA sequence: TGTGCCAGCAGTTACTCGTCACTAGCCTCGAATGAGCAGTTCTTC. It codes for CASSYSSLASNEQFF.